This section outlines one TCR beta chain sequence together with its context. What it binds is not known. This entry comes from a study of OX40 agonist ivuxolimab in advanced cancers. Across the study: With ivuxolimab, an agonistic anti-OX40 (CD134) antibody, patients were treated. Study-wide findings and caveats: In the expanded peripheral T cells, antigen specificity was never determined. Expanded clones were, on average, more numerous among CD8+ T cells than CD4+.

With 9 bases clipped from V and 5 bases from J, the junction kept 8 bases outside the gene matches. Germline V gene lookup returns CDR1 MNHEY and CDR2 SVGAGI. This CDR3 has 13 amino acids. Data came from immunoSEQ multiplex PCR; TCRdb stores just in-frame clones and leaves some out. The data hold 20,000 to 30,000 clones, with almost 90% observed a single time. This sequence originates from an adult with an advanced solid tumor such as melanoma, head and neck, liver or kidney cancer. The source was CD4+ or CD8+ T cells sorted from blood, collected in a trial of the OX40 agonist ivuxolimab. The gene calls are TRBV6-5 and TRBJ1-2, with TRBD1 matching over 8 bases. The CDR3 DNA sequence: TGTGCCAGGTCCCCAGGGACAGGTTATGGCTACACCTTC. It specifies CARSPGTGYGYTF.